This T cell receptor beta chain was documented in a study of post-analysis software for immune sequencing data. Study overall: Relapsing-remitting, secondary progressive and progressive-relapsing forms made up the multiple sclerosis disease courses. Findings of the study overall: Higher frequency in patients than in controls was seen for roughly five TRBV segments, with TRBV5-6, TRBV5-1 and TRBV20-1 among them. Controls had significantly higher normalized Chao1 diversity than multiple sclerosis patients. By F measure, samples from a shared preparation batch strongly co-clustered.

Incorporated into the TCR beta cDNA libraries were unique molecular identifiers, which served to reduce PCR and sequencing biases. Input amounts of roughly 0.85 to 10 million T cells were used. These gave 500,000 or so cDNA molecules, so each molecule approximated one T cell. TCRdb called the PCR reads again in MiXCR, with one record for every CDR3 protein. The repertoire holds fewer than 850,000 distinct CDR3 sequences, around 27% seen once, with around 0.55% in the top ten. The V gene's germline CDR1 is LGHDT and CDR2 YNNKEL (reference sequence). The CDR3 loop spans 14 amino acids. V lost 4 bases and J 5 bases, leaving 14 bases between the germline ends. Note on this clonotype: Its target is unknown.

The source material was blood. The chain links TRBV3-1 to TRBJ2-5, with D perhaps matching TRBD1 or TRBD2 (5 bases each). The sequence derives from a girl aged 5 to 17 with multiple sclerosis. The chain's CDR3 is CASSPVQRGETQYF. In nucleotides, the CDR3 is TGTGCCAGCAGCCCCGTTCAGAGGGGCGAGACCCAGTACTTC.